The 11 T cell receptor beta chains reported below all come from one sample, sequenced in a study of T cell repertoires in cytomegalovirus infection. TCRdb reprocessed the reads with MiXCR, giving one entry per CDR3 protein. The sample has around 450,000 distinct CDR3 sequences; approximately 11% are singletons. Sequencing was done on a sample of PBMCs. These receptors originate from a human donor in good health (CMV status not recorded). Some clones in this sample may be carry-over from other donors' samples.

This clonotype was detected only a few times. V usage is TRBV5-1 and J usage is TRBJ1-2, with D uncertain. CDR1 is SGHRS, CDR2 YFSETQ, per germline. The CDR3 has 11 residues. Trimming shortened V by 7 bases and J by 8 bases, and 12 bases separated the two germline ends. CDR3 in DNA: TGCGCCAGCGGGCGGGGATTGGGCTACACCTTC. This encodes CASGRGLGYTF.

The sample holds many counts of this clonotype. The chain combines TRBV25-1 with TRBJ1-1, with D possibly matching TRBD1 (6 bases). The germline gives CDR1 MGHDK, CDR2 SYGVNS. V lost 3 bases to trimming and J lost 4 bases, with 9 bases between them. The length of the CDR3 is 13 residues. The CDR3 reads CASSDGGFTEAFF. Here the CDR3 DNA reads TGTGCCAGCAGTGACGGGGGCTTCACTGAAGCTTTCTTT.

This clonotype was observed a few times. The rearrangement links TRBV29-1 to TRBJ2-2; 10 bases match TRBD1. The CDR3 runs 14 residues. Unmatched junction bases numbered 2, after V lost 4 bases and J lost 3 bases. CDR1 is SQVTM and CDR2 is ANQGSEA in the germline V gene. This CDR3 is CSVVGTGDTGELFF. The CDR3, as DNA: TGCAGCGTTGTTGGGACAGGGGACACCGGGGAGCTGTTTTTT.

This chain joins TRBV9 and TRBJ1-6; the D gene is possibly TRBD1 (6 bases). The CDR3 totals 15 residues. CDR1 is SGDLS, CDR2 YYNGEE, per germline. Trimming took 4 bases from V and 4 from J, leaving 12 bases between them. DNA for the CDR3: TGTGCCAGCAGCAGGGGGTTCGGATATAATTCACCCCTCCACTTT. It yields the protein CASSRGFGYNSPLHF.

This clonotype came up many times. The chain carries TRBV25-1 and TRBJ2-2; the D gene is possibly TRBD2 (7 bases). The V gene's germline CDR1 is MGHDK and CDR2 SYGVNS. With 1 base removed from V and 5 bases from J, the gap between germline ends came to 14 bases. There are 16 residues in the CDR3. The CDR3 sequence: CASSESGGALTGELFF. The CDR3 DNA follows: TGTGCCAGCAGTGAATCTGGGGGGGCGTTAACCGGGGAGCTGTTTTTT.

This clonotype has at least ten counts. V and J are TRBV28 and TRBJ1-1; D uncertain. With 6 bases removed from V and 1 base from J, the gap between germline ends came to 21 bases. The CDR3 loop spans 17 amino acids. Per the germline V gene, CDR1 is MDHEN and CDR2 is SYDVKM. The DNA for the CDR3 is TGTGCCAGCAGGGAACCGTACCGAGGGCAGCCGAACACTGAAGCTTTCTTT. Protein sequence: CASREPYRGQPNTEAFF.

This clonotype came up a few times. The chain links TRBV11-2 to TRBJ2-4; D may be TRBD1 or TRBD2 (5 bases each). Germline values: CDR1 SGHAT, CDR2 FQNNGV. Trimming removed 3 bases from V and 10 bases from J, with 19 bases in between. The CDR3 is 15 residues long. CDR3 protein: CASSFDVPGPGIQYF. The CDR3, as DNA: TGTGCCAGCAGCTTCGATGTCCCGGGACCGGGAATTCAGTACTTC.

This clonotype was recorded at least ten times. The CDR3 sequence is CASSYSGSGGRYEQYF. CDR3 in DNA: TGTGCCAGCAGTTACTCGGGTAGCGGGGGACGCTACGAGCAGTACTTC. The gene calls are TRBV6-5 and TRBJ2-7; 9 positions match TRBD2. CDR3 length: 16 amino acids. The V segment lost 0 bases and the J segment 3 bases; nucleotides outside the gene matches: 6. Germline CDR1 MNHEY, CDR2 SVGAGI.

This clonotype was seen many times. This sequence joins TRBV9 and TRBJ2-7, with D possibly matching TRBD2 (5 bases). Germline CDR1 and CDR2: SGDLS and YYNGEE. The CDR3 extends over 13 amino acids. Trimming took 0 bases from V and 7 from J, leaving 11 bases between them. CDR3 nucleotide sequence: TGTGCCAGCAGCGTAGAAGGGCGCGGGGAGCAGTACTTC. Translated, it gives CASSVEGRGEQYF.

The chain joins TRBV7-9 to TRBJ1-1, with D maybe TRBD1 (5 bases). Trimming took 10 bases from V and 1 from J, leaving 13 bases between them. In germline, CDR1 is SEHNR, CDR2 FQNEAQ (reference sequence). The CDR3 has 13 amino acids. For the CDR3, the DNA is TGTGCCACCCTCCCGGACAAGAACACTGAAGCTTTCTTT. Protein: CATLPDKNTEAFF.

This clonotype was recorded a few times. The CDR3 loop is CASSQPSGSFGYEQYF. CDR3 DNA sequence: TGTGCCAGCAGCCAACCTAGCGGGAGTTTCGGATACGAGCAGTACTTC. V gene TRBV28 combines with J gene TRBJ2-7; 10 bases agree with TRBD2. J was trimmed by 4 bases and V by 6 bases; bases with no gene match: 12. CDR1 is MDHEN, CDR2 SYDVKM, per germline. The CDR3 contains 16 residues.